The T cell receptor (beta chain) described here comes from a study of T cell changes during pregnancy in multiple sclerosis. TCRdb's table, derived via immunoSEQ multiplex PCR, lists solely in-frame clones and lacks some. The sample records 45,000 to 55,000 clones, roughly 85% being singletons. Germline V gives CDR1 MNHEY, CDR2 SVGAGI. The CDR3 covers 11 residues. This TCR derives from a female donor with multiple sclerosis, enrolled in a pregnancy study. The chain couples TRBV6-5 to TRBJ2-5; D might be TRBD2 (5 bases). The J call may be incorrect, as the DNA end agrees better with TRBJ2-7. Sequenced here: CD4+ T cells from peripheral blood mononuclear cells, sampled in the second trimester of pregnancy. The CDR3 sequence: CASREGYEQYF. The CDR3 coding sequence is TGTGCCAGCAGAGAGGGTTACGAGCAGTACTTC.